These 6 T cell receptor beta chains originate from one sample sequenced in a study of early T cells in non-severe SARS-CoV-2 infection. Via MiXCR, TCRdb re-called the 5' RACE reads, giving one row per CDR3 protein. The sample has about 61,000 distinct CDR3 sequences, 11% seen once. Sequencing was done on a sample of whole blood. These receptors were taken from an adult who was a healthcare worker with PCR-confirmed SARS-CoV-2 infection or an uninfected control (not recorded which).

This clonotype appeared a few times. V and J are TRBV7-2 and TRBJ2-2; 12 bases align to TRBD2. This CDR3 has 15 amino acids. Germline V gene sequence: CDR1 SGHTA, CDR2 FQGNSA. After removal of 8 bases from V and 4 bases from J, the junction contained 5 bases not matched to a gene. CDR3 in DNA: TGTGCCAGCTATCTAGCGGGGGGGATCACCGGGGAGCTGTTTTTT. This codes for CASYLAGGITGELFF.

The chain is built from TRBV30 and TRBJ2-7; D is uncertain. V was clipped by 1 base and J by 3 bases, with 7 bases between them. The V gene's germline CDR1 is GTSNPN and CDR2 SVGIG (reference sequence). The CDR3 length is 12 residues. The CDR3 sequence: CAWSDRGYEQYF. CDR3 DNA sequence: TGTGCCTGGAGTGATAGAGGCTACGAGCAGTACTTC.

This sequence joins TRBV4-1 and TRBJ1-5; possibly TRBD1 for D (6 bases). CDR1 is MGHRA, CDR2 YSYEKL, per germline. There are 14 residues in the CDR3. V lost 4 bases, J lost 5 bases, and 12 bases lay in between. This CDR3 is CASSPHRDDQPQHF. CDR3 sequence (DNA): TGCGCCAGCAGCCCCCACAGGGACGATCAGCCCCAGCATTTT.

This clonotype was counted at least ten times. The chain is built from TRBV7-2 and TRBJ2-3, with a weak D call TRBD2 (6 bases). V lost 4 bases, J lost 7 bases, and 18 bases lay in between. Germline V gives CDR1 SGHTA, CDR2 FQGNSA. This CDR3 has 15 residues. In nucleotides, the CDR3 is TGTGCCAGCAGCTCGGACCGGGACTGGAGTCATACGCAGTATTTT. It translates to CASSSDRDWSHTQYF.

This clonotype has only a few counts. J is TRBJ2-1 and V is TRBV9; no clear D. V was cut by 1 base and J by 8 bases, with 16 bases left in between. Germline assignment: CDR1 SGDLS and CDR2 YYNGEE. This CDR3 has 15 residues. The CDR3 here is CASSVSGYSGDEQFF. CDR3 nucleotide sequence: TGTGCCAGCAGCGTATCAGGATATTCGGGCGATGAGCAGTTCTTC. Supplemented by reference TRBV9 and TRBJ2-1, the full variable domain reads DSGVTQTPKHLITATGQRVTLRCSPRSGDLSVYWYQQSLDQGLQFLIQYYNGEERAKGNILERFSAQQFPDLHSELNLSSLELGDSALYFCASSVSGYSGDEQFFGPGTRLTVL.

This clonotype was picked up many times. The gene calls are TRBV6-6 and TRBJ1-3; D might be TRBD1 (5 bases). CDR3 length: 16 residues. Germline-derived CDR1 and CDR2 are MNHNY and SVGAGI (reference sequence). The ends were cut back, 6 bases at V and 0 bases at J, with 15 bases in the middle. CDR3 in amino acids: CASSHGTPISGNTIYF. CDR3 nucleotides: TGTGCCAGCAGCCACGGGACCCCGATCTCTGGAAACACCATATATTTT.